This T cell receptor beta chain appears in the sequencing data of a study of shared clonotypes between healthy human individuals. Replicate PCRs from sorted subsets contained about 200 ng DNA, which is some 30,000 T cell genomes. This table comes from immunoSEQ multiplex PCR, and its TCRdb copy is limited to in-frame clones, with some not included. Among about 2.3 million clones listed, approximately 93% were seen once. The germline gives CDR1 SGHTA, CDR2 FQGNSA. The CDR3 is 16 amino acids. The ends lost 1 base at V and 7 bases at J; junction bases unmatched: 10. Researchers partitioned CD4+ cells into CD45RA+ naive and CD45RA-negative memory subsets. Study-wide results and caveats: Rarefaction revealed incomplete sorted-subset sequencing despite large depth. The researchers took only blood, and tissue repertoires probably look different.

In regard to this clone: The antigen is not known.

Sequencing input: naive CD4+ T cells from PBMCs. Indicated subset: CD45RA+ positively selected. The gene calls are TRBV7-2 and TRBJ2-5; 9 nucleotides agree with TRBD2. The clonotype was recovered from a man between 18 and 29 years old in good health. Some clones in this sample may be carry-over from other donors' samples. The CDR3 sequence is CASSLELAGPAGTQYF. The CDR3 nucleotides are TGTGCCAGCAGCTTAGAACTAGCGGGCCCGGCGGGGACCCAGTACTTC.